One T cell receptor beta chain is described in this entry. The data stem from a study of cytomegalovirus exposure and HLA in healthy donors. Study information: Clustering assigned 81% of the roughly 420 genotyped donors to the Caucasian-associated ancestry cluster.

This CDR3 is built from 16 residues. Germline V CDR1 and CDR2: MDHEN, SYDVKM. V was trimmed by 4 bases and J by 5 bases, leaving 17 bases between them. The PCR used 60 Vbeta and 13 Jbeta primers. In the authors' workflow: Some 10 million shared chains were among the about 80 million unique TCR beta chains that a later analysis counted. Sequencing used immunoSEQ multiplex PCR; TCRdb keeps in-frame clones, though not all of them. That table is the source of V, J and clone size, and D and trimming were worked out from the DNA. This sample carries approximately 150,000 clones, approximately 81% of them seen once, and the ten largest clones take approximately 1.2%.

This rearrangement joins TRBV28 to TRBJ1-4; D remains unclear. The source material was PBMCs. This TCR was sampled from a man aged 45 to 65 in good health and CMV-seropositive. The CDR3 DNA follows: TGTGCCAGCAGTTCCACCTACCGGGATCCAAATGAAAAACTGTTTTTT. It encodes CASSSTYRDPNEKLFF.